This T cell receptor beta chain was captured in a study of human T cells and chemical hapten exposure. Study information: Mainly, slight library volume differences in the pool made TCR yields vary.

In its sample, this clonotype was seen a few times. Antigen specificity is unknown. The sample's time point: healthy volunteer bleed at 6 weeks. Someone pulled total RNA out of unfractionated whole blood. Study observations and caveats: Sensitizing with DPC caused no change in TCRs above 1 in 1000 frequency.

There are 16 residues in the CDR3. CDR1 is SEHNR and CDR2 is FQNEAQ in the germline V gene (reference sequence). Trimming took 3 bases from V and 7 from J, leaving 19 bases between them. From the RACE reads, TCRdb called clonotypes with MiXCR, one entry per CDR3 protein. The sample lists 35,000 to 50,000 distinct CDR3 sequences; about 3.5% were seen once. The genes are TRBV7-9 and TRBJ1-5, with D unclear. The sequence was obtained from a human donor in good health. Some clones in this sample may be carry-over from other donors' samples. Sequenced material: whole blood. CDR3 nucleotides: TGTGCCAGCAGCTTCGACTTGAACGGCCTAGGACAGCCCCAGCATTTT. As protein: CASSFDLNGLGQPQHF.